This T cell receptor beta chain was identified during a study of T-cell reconstitution after alpha-beta-depleted transplantation in children. Remarks on this clonotype: Antigen specificity is unknown.

The TCRbeta library was prepared with unique molecular identifiers. TCRdb re-analysed the PCR reads in MiXCR, keeping a single row per CDR3 protein. The table records just over 950,000 distinct CDR3 sequences, about 29% of them present only once. The V and J ends lost 1 base and 7 bases respectively, with 7 bases between them. The CDR3 runs to 11 residues. Germline V CDR1 and CDR2: DFQATT, SNEGSKA (reference sequence). General study findings and limits: By about two months after transplant, alpha-beta T cells reportedly arose from several hundred graft clones that had expanded. There were some patients whose high TCRbeta diversity at day 60 came from surviving recipient T cells and thymic progenitors. Newly produced T cells mostly provided counts and TCRbeta diversity after one year, as hyperexpanded clones declined.

This rearrangement joins TRBV20-1 to TRBJ1-2; no clear D gene. The sample in question was PBMCs, mostly from graft donor cells, obtained 360 days after TCRalphabeta/CD19-depleted stem cell transplant. This clonotype was obtained from a boy under three years old who had a stem cell transplant for SCID, so the T cells may come from the graft donor. The CDR3 nucleotides are TGCAGTGCTAGAGTGGCCTTTGGCTACACCTTC. It codes for CSARVAFGYTF.